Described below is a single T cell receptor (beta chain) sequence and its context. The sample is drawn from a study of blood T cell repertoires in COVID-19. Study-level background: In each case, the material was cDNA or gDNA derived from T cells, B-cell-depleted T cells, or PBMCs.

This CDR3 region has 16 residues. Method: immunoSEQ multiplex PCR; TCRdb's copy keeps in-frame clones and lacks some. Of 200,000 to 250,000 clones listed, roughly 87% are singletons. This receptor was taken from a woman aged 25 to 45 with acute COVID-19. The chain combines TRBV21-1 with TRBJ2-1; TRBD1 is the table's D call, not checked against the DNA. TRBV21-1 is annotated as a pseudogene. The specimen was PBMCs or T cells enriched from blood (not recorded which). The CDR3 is CASEELTGFPYNEQFF. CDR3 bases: TGTGCCAGCGAAGAATTGACAGGTTTTCCCTACAATGAGCAGTTCTTC.